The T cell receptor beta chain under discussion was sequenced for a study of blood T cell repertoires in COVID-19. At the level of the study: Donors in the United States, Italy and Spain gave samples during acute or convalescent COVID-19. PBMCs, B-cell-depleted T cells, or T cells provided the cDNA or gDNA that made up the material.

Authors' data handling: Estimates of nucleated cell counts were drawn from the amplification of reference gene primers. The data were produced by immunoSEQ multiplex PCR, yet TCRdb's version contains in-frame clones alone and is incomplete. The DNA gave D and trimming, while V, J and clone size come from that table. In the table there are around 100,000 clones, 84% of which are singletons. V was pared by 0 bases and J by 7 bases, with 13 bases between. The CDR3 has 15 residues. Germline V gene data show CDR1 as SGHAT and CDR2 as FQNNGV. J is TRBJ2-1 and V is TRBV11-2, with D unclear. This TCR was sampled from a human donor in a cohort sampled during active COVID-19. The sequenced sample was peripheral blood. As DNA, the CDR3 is TGTGCCAGCAGCTTAGAGATATATATTCAGAATGAGCAGTTCTTC. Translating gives CASSLEIYIQNEQFF.